This TCR beta chain was identified during a study of T cells in tuberculosis. Across the study: This South African cohort compared adolescents with or without latent tuberculosis against adults with active tuberculosis.

Profiled with immunoSEQ multiplex PCR; TCRdb holds only in-frame clones, not every one. This sample has roughly 34,000 clones, with around 97% found just once. Note on this clone: A read error may produce the germline difference seen at one junction end.

This CDR3 is 14 amino acids long. CDR1 is MNHNY and CDR2 is SVGAGI in the germline V gene (reference sequence). Sequences were obtained from PBMCs. The chain uses TRBV6-6 and TRBJ2-3, with 7 positions matching TRBD2. This TCR came from a donor between 10 and 35 years old with latent tuberculosis or without tuberculosis infection. CDR3 DNA: TGTGCCAGCAGTGCGGGACTACTCACAGATCCGCAGTATTTT. It codes for CASSAGLLTDPQYF.